These 20 T cell receptor beta chains originate from one sample sequenced in a study of control samples from healthy donors and cancer patients. Clones were read by immunoSEQ multiplex PCR, and TCRdb kept only the in-frame ones, dropping some. The sample includes about 140,000 clones, 80% to 95% of them seen just once. Specimen: blood. The receptors originated from a man aged 30 to 39 in good health.

The sample holds one count of this clone. The rearrangement links TRBV4-1 to TRBJ1-2, with D possibly matching TRBD1 (5 bases). This CDR3 contains 13 residues. Germline CDR1 and CDR2: MGHRA and YSYEKL. V was shortened by 4 bases and J by 8 bases, with 14 bases between the two germline ends. The CDR3 reads CASSLPGTGGYTF. CDR3 nucleotide sequence: TGCGCCAGCAGCCTCCCTGGGACGGGGGGCTACACCTTC.

This sequence joins TRBV7-8 and TRBJ2-1; D is uncertain. The CDR3 runs to 20 residues. The V end lost 0 bases, the J end lost 0 bases, and 21 bases lay between the germline ends. Germline V CDR1 and CDR2: SGHVS, FQNEAQ. CDR3 loop: CASSLAGSPLVARSYNEQFF. Here the CDR3 DNA reads TGTGCCAGCAGCTTAGCGGGCAGTCCCTTAGTGGCACGCTCCTACAATGAGCAGTTCTTC.

V and J are TRBV9 and TRBJ2-1; 7 bases are shared with TRBD1. Germline V gene lookup returns CDR1 SGDLS and CDR2 YYNGEE. The V segment lost 3 bases and the J segment 5 bases; nucleotides outside the gene matches: 11. The CDR3 contains 16 residues. Written as DNA, the CDR3 is TGTGCCAGCAGCGGAAACAGGGGAGTTCTGGACAATGAGCAGTTCTTC. Translation: CASSGNRGVLDNEQFF.

This clone was found once. The chain's CDR3 is CASSSGASLHF. CDR3 nucleotides: TGTGCCAGCAGCTCTGGGGCCAGCCTCCACTTT. The chain has TRBV7-9 and TRBJ1-6; D possibly corresponds to TRBD1 (5 bases). Trimming cost V 4 bases and J 15 bases, with 10 bases left between them. CDR3 length: 11 amino acids. Germline CDR1 reads SEHNR; CDR2 reads FQNEAQ (reference sequence). The complete variable domain, with remaining parts taken from reference TRBV7-9 and TRBJ1-6, reads DTGVSQNPRHKITKRGQNVTFRCDPISEHNRLYWYRQTLGQGPEFLTYFQNEAQLEKSRLLSDRFSAERPKGSFSTLEIQRTEQGDSAMYLCASSSGASLHFGNGTRLTVT.

V is TRBV29-1 and J is TRBJ1-1; maybe TRBD1 (5 bases). This CDR3 comprises 13 residues. The V end lost 3 bases, the J end lost 0 bases, and 8 bases lay between the germline ends. Germline CDR1 and CDR2: SQVTM and ANQGSEA. CDR3 in amino acids: CSVDDRVNTEAFF. Here the CDR3 DNA reads TGCAGCGTTGATGACAGAGTGAACACTGAAGCTTTCTTT.

The chain carries TRBV19 and TRBJ2-2; no reliable D call. The CDR3 loop spans 13 amino acids. With 0 bases removed from V and 7 bases from J, the gap between germline ends came to 6 bases. CDR1 LNHDA and CDR2 SQIVND come from the germline V gene (reference sequence). CDR3 in amino acids: CASSIDSSGELFF. Here the CDR3 DNA reads TGTGCCAGTAGTATAGATTCGAGCGGGGAGCTGTTTTTT.

This clone was recorded only once. V is TRBV3-1 (or the pseudogene TRBV3-2) and J is TRBJ2-3; 10 bases map to TRBD2. Germline V CDR1 and CDR2: LGHDT, YNNKEL (reference sequence). The V and J ends lost 4 bases and 3 bases, in that order; junction bases with no gene match: 4. This CDR3 spans 15 amino acids. The CDR3 DNA reads as TGTGCCAGCAGCCGAGCGGGAGGGCCGACAGATACGCAGTATTTT. Translated, it gives CASSRAGGPTDTQYF.

The V and J genes are TRBV7-8 and TRBJ1-5, with TRBD1 matching over 10 bases. The CDR3 has 14 amino acids. V gave up 6 bases and J gave up 1 base; unmatched junction bases: 0. Germline loops: CDR1 SGHVS, CDR2 FQNEAQ. In DNA, the CDR3 is TGTGCCAGCAGGGGACAGGGGAGCAATCAGCCCCAGCATTTT. This translates into CASRGQGSNQPQHF.

DNA of the CDR3: TGTGCCAGCACTACAGAGACCCAGTACTTC. Amino acid sequence: CASTTETQYF. The chain carries TRBV2 and TRBJ2-5; D call uncertain. Germline V lookup: CDR1 SNHLY, CDR2 FYNNEI. The CDR3 is made up of 10 amino acids. The germline V and J ends were trimmed by 7 bases and 4 bases, with 4 bases remaining between them. Based on the CDR3 plus reference TRBV2 and TRBJ2-5, the full variable domain is EPEVTQTPSHQVTQMGQEVILRCVPISNHLYFYWYRQILGQKVEFLVSFYNNEISEKSEIFDDQFSVERPDGSNFTLKIRSTKLEDSAMYFCASTTETQYFGPGTRLLVL.

This clone appeared a few times. V gene TRBV27 combines with J gene TRBJ1-1; D is possibly TRBD1 (6 bases). V lost 4 bases and J 7 bases, leaving 13 bases between the germline ends. Germline CDR1 MNHEY, CDR2 SMNVEV (reference sequence). This CDR3 has 13 amino acids. CDR3 nucleotides: TGTGCCAGCAGTTATCGCAGGGGAGGTGAAGCTTTCTTT. Translation: CASSYRRGGEAFF.

The rearrangement uses TRBV12-3 or TRBV12-4 and TRBJ2-7; D uncertain. CDR3 length: 12 amino acids. The V end was cut by 5 bases, the J end by 2 bases, with 7 bases between. Here the CDR3 DNA reads TGTGCCAGCAGTCCCCCCACCTACGAGCAGTACTTC. Its protein is CASSPPTYEQYF.

This chain links TRBV7-6 with TRBJ2-7, with D possibly being TRBD1 (6 bases). Trimming removed 0 bases at V and 3 bases at J, with 12 bases between. Germline V gives CDR1 SGHVS, CDR2 FNYEAQ. This CDR3 contains 15 residues. The CDR3 is CASSLAGAGFYEQYF. The CDR3 coding sequence is TGTGCCAGCAGCTTAGCGGGGGCAGGGTTCTACGAGCAGTACTTC.

The chain couples TRBV19 to TRBJ2-2; TRBD2 aligns across 9 bases. Germline-derived CDR1 and CDR2 are LNHDA and SQIVND (reference sequence). CDR3 length: 16 residues. V trimming: 2 bases; J trimming: 6 bases; junction bases outside the gene matches: 7. For the CDR3, the DNA is TGTGCCAGTAGTATACGGTCTAGCGGGATGCCCGGGGAGCTGTTTTTT. It translates to CASSIRSSGMPGELFF.

The rearrangement links TRBV28 to TRBJ1-5, with 9 bases fitting TRBD1. V was pared by 6 bases and J by 5 bases, with 8 bases of the junction left unmatched. Germline CDR1 MDHEN, CDR2 SYDVKM. This CDR3 has 15 residues. The CDR3 loop reads CASSHRGPSDQPQHF. CDR3 coding DNA: TGTGCCAGCAGCCACAGGGGGCCTTCGGATCAGCCCCAGCATTTT. Variable domain in full (rest from reference TRBV28 and TRBJ1-5): DVKVTQSSRYLVKRTGEKVFLECVQDMDHENMFWYRQDPGLGLRLIYFSYDVKMKEKGDIPEGYSVSREKKERFSLILESASTNQTSMYLCASSHRGPSDQPQHFGDGTRLSIL.

This sequence joins TRBV7-6 and TRBJ1-1; D is unclear. The germline gives CDR1 SGHVS, CDR2 FNYEAQ. V lost 4 bases and J 0 bases, leaving 6 bases between the germline ends. CDR3 length: 13 residues. CDR3 bases: TGTGCCAGCAGCTCCAGTTTGAACACTGAAGCTTTCTTT. As protein: CASSSSLNTEAFF.

V is TRBV4-1 and J is TRBJ2-5, with TRBD1 matching 12 bases. Trimming cost V 3 bases and J 4 bases; bases outside gene matches: 6. The CDR3 is 16 amino acids. CDR1 is MGHRA, CDR2 YSYEKL, per germline. This CDR3 reads CASSQPGQGAGETQYF. The CDR3 DNA is TGCGCCAGCAGCCAGCCGGGACAGGGGGCCGGAGAGACCCAGTACTTC.

This clone has just one count. V is TRBV6-4 and J is TRBJ1-2; TRBD1 matches at 7 bases. Germline lookup yields CDR1 MRHNA and CDR2 SNTAGT. The CDR3 has 16 residues. With 2 bases clipped from V and 8 bases from J, the junction kept 14 bases outside the gene matches. Written as DNA, the CDR3 is TGTGCCAGCAGTGACGAAGGTGGTGACAGGGTAGAAGGCTACACCTTC. Its translation: CASSDEGGDRVEGYTF.

The chain has TRBV6-5 and TRBJ2-3; D is perhaps TRBD1 (5 bases). With 6 bases removed from V and 3 bases from J, the gap between germline ends came to 13 bases. The CDR3 is 14 amino acids. Germline V gene sequence: CDR1 MNHEY, CDR2 SVGAGI. CDR3 in DNA: TGTGCCAGCAGCCAGGGTCTTTATACAGATACGCAGTATTTT. Translated: CASSQGLYTDTQYF.

The chain joins TRBV29-1 to TRBJ2-1; 8 bases map to TRBD2. Germline CDR1 reads SQVTM; CDR2 reads ANQGSEA. The CDR3 is 14 residues long. Unmatched junction bases numbered 7, after V lost 5 bases and J lost 4 bases. The CDR3 loop reads CSVSSGGPYNEQFF. CDR3 DNA sequence: TGCAGCGTTAGTTCGGGGGGGCCTTACAATGAGCAGTTCTTC.

V is TRBV7-8 and J is TRBJ2-1, with 7 bases fitting TRBD2. The V and J ends lost 4 bases and 15 bases, in that order; junction bases with no gene match: 12. This CDR3 is 13 amino acids long. Germline assignment: CDR1 SGHVS and CDR2 FQNEAQ. CDR3 sequence: CASSSGEGIPPFF. For the CDR3, the DNA is TGTGCCAGCAGCTCTGGGGAGGGAATCCCGCCGTTCTTC.